This record covers a single T cell receptor (beta chain). Its antigen remains unknown. This record belongs to a study of blood T cells in healthy people across ages. Isolated PBMCs totaled at least 7 million in each sample. Then a second PCR, running roughly 7 to 11 cycles, was carried out with a sample-barcoded 5' primer and a J-beta primer mix. Each sample yielded at least 3 million CDR3-containing paired-end reads. TCRdb analysed the 5' RACE reads with MiXCR anew, one entry per CDR3 protein. The table records 800,000 or so distinct CDR3 sequences, about 45% of them present only once. CDR3 size: 16 residues. General observations from the study: Higher diversity and more naive CD4+ cells were features of long-lived donors, compared to aged donors.

This receptor was obtained from a man older than 75 in good health. The V call is TRBV12-3 or TRBV12-4, the J call TRBJ2-5; 7 bases line up with TRBD2. The DNA end lines up better with TRBJ2-7; the J call may be wrong. The sequenced sample consisted of blood. The CDR3 DNA follows: TGTGCCAGCAGCCCGAATGGCGCGGGAGAAGTCTACGAGCAGTACTTC. Encoded protein: CASSPNGAGEVYEQYF.